These 27 T cell receptor beta chains originate from one sample sequenced in a study of T-cell reconstitution after alpha-beta-depleted transplantation in children. Library preparation (for TCRbeta) was performed with unique molecular identifiers. In TCRdb, the PCR reads were re-called with MiXCR into one record per CDR3 protein. Found here are about 500,000 distinct CDR3 sequences, 30% to 35% of them singletons; the top ten hold less than 2.5%. This material consisted of PBMCs from the stem cell graft donor, taken from the stem cell graft. These receptors were obtained from a human donor who donated a stem cell graft to a child with aplastic anemia.

V and J are TRBV7-2 and TRBJ1-1; the D gene is possibly TRBD1 (6 bases). V dropped 5 bases and J dropped 1 base, with 11 bases sitting between them. The germline V gene encodes CDR1 SGHTA and CDR2 FQGNSA. The CDR3 runs to 14 residues. This chain's CDR3 is CASSPTQGNTEAFF. CDR3 coding DNA: TGTGCCAGCAGCCCTACACAGGGGAACACTGAAGCTTTCTTT. The whole variable domain, filled in from reference TRBV7-2 and TRBJ1-1, reads GAGVSQSPSNKVTEKGKDVELRCDPISGHTALYWYRQSLGQGLEFLIYFQGNSAPDKSGLPSDRFSAERTGGSVSTLTIQRTQQEDSAVYLCASSPTQGNTEAFFGQGTRLTVV.

V gene TRBV6-1 combines with J gene TRBJ1-5; a possible D gene is TRBD1 (6 bases). The germline gives CDR1 MNHNS, CDR2 SASEGT. Trimming removed 4 bases at V and 2 bases at J, with 12 bases between. This CDR3 is 15 amino acids long. The CDR3 bases are TGTGCCAGCAGTGCTACAGGGTTGGGCAATCAGCCCCAGCATTTT. Amino acid sequence: CASSATGLGNQPQHF.

The genes are TRBV27 and TRBJ1-2; D is possibly TRBD1 (6 bases). The CDR3 loop spans 16 amino acids. The germline CDR1 and CDR2 sequences are MNHEY and SMNVEV (reference sequence). V was pared by 1 base and J by 0 bases, with 12 bases between. The DNA for the CDR3 is TGTGCCAGCAGTTTATTGTTGGGGGGCACTAACTATGGCTACACCTTC. Amino acids: CASSLLLGGTNYGYTF.

The rearrangement joins TRBV18 to TRBJ2-3; D is undetermined. The CDR3 is 12 residues long. The V end was cut by 2 bases, the J end by 4 bases, with 4 bases between. Per germline, CDR1 KGHSH and CDR2 LQKENI. The CDR3 nucleotides are TGTGCCAGCTCACCATACGCAGATACGCAGTATTTT. It translates to CASSPYADTQYF.

The CDR3 loop is CASSPSEDYGYTF. CDR3 coding DNA: TGTGCCAGCTCACCATCGGAAGATTATGGCTACACCTTC. This chain connects TRBV18 to TRBJ1-2; no clear D gene. Deletions cut 2 bases from V and 5 bases from J, with 9 bases between. The V gene's germline CDR1 is KGHSH and CDR2 LQKENI. The CDR3 has 13 residues.

J is TRBJ2-5 and V is TRBV5-4, with D possibly called TRBD1 or TRBD2 (5 bases each). The CDR3 runs to 14 residues. CDR1 and CDR2 (germline): SGHNT, YYREEE (reference sequence). V was trimmed by 1 base and J by 5 bases, leaving 12 bases between them. For the CDR3, the DNA is TGTGCCAGCAGCTTGTTCCAAGGGGAGGAGACCCAGTACTTC. Protein: CASSLFQGEETQYF.

This clonotype was seen only a few times. CDR3 sequence reads: CASSLTGGAGTDTQYF. DNA of the CDR3: TGTGCCAGCAGTTTAACAGGGGGCGCTGGCACAGATACGCAGTATTTT. V usage is TRBV2 and J usage is TRBJ2-3; 9 bases fit TRBD1. The CDR3 totals 16 residues. From germline, CDR1 is SNHLY and CDR2 FYNNEI. The V segment lost 5 bases and the J segment 1 base; nucleotides outside the gene matches: 7.

The chain couples TRBV12-3 or TRBV12-4 to TRBJ2-3; TRBD1 matches at 12 bases. There are 15 residues in the CDR3. The trim removed 4 bases at V and 5 bases at J, leaving 4 bases unmatched. The chain's CDR3 is CASSWDRGRRDTQYF. The CDR3 coding sequence is TGTGCCAGCAGTTGGGACAGGGGGCGAAGAGATACGCAGTATTTT.

V and J are TRBV7-2 and TRBJ1-4, with D uncertain. Trimming removed 3 bases from V and 5 bases from J, with 13 bases in between. The CDR3 length is 15 residues. Germline V lookup: CDR1 SGHTA, CDR2 FQGNSA. Here the CDR3 reads CASSFRAAGNEKLFF. CDR3 nucleotides: TGTGCCAGCAGCTTTCGAGCAGCGGGGAATGAAAAACTGTTTTTT.

The J gene is TRBJ1-1, the V gene TRBV12-3 or TRBV12-4; unclear D gene. The CDR3 is 11 amino acids. V lost 7 bases, J lost 3 bases, and 6 bases lay in between. This CDR3 reads CASTFYTEAFF. DNA for the CDR3: TGTGCCAGCACCTTCTACACTGAAGCTTTCTTT.

Of note for this clonotype: A junction boundary mismatches the germline segment, possibly from a read error. The rearrangement joins TRBV20-1 to TRBJ1-5; perhaps TRBD1 as D (6 bases). Germline V gives CDR1 DFQATT, CDR2 SNEGSKA (reference sequence). The CDR3 is 13 residues long. The CDR3 sequence: CSARGQGPQAQHF. CDR3 bases: TGCAGTGCTAGAGGGCAGGGGCCTCAGGCCCAGCATTTT.

The table lists this clonotype with a few counts. This chain uses TRBV6-2 or TRBV6-3 with TRBJ1-2; TRBD1 is a possible D gene (6 bases). The CDR3 runs 13 residues. Germline V gene data show CDR1 as MNHEY and CDR2 as SVGEGT. V was pared by 7 bases and J by 6 bases, with 15 bases between. CDR3 in amino acids: CASNNRVEDGYTF. CDR3 nucleotide sequence: TGTGCCAGCAACAACAGGGTGGAAGATGGCTACACCTTC.

This clonotype was seen a few times. This chain connects TRBV20-1 to TRBJ2-5, with D perhaps TRBD1 or TRBD2 (5 bases each). The germline V gene encodes CDR1 DFQATT and CDR2 SNEGSKA (reference sequence). This CDR3 has 12 residues. The ends were cut back, 3 bases at V and 5 bases at J, with 10 bases in the middle. DNA for the CDR3: TGCAGTGCTAGCGGGACGGGCGAGACCCAGTACTTC. This translates into CSASGTGETQYF.

This rearrangement joins TRBV12-3 or TRBV12-4 to TRBJ1-4, with D perhaps matching TRBD1 (6 bases). V shed 6 bases and J shed 8 bases, with 10 bases lying between them. The CDR3 is 12 amino acids. The CDR3: CASRQGIEKLFF. CDR3 sequence (DNA): TGTGCCAGCAGGCAGGGGATCGAAAAACTGTTTTTT.

This chain joins TRBV7-2 and TRBJ1-4, with D maybe TRBD1 (5 bases). Trimming left V 5 bases short and J 5 bases short, with 18 bases between. CDR1 SGHTA and CDR2 FQGNSA come from the germline V gene. The CDR3 has 16 amino acids. CDR3 region: CASSASPGGGNEKLFF. The CDR3 region has the DNA TGTGCCAGCAGCGCCTCCCCGGGGGGGGGAAATGAAAAACTGTTTTTT.

This clonotype has only a few counts. The gene calls are TRBV7-2 and TRBJ2-7, with 7 bases identical to TRBD2. Germline V gene lookup returns CDR1 SGHTA and CDR2 FQGNSA. The CDR3 loop spans 15 amino acids. The V segment lost 4 bases and the J segment 2 bases; nucleotides outside the gene matches: 8. The CDR3 is CASSSQTSSAYEQYF. The CDR3, as DNA: TGTGCCAGCAGCTCCCAGACTAGCAGCGCCTACGAGCAGTACTTC.

This rearrangement joins TRBV2 to TRBJ1-1; 10 bases fit TRBD1. This CDR3 has 18 amino acids. V lost 5 bases to trimming and J lost 1 base; unmatched junction nucleotides: 13. Per the germline V gene, CDR1 is SNHLY and CDR2 is FYNNEI. CDR3 protein: CASSKSPRTGGTNTEAFF. The CDR3 bases are TGTGCCAGCAGTAAATCGCCGCGGACAGGGGGAACGAACACTGAAGCTTTCTTT.

This clonotype has just a few counts. The rearrangement links TRBV7-2 to TRBJ1-1; D perhaps matches TRBD1 (5 bases). CDR3 length equals 15 residues. CDR1 and CDR2 (germline): SGHTA, FQGNSA. Between the trimmed V and J ends, which lost 7 bases and 1 base, there was a span of 16 bases. CDR3 DNA: TGTGCCAGCACCTTGAATCAGAGGGGGAACACTGAAGCTTTCTTT. Protein sequence: CASTLNQRGNTEAFF.

The V and J genes are TRBV28 and TRBJ1-2; D not certain. CDR1 is MDHEN and CDR2 is SYDVKM in the germline V gene. Trimming pared 3 bases from V and 0 bases from J, leaving 8 bases between. This CDR3 is 14 amino acids long. This chain's CDR3 is CASSFVGTNYGYTF. The CDR3 bases are TGTGCCAGCAGTTTTGTGGGGACTAACTATGGCTACACCTTC.

This clonotype was recorded only once. The genes are TRBV5-6 and TRBJ2-1; maybe TRBD2 (6 bases). V lost 2 bases and J lost 1, with 13 bases in between. The CDR3 contains 16 residues. Germline CDR1 and CDR2: SGHDT and YYEEEE. The CDR3 sequence: CASSLGRGNSYNEQFF. Here the CDR3 DNA reads TGTGCCAGCAGCTTAGGCCGCGGGAATTCCTACAATGAGCAGTTCTTC.

A single count supports this clonotype. Written as DNA, the CDR3 is TGTGCCAGCAGCTCACTGGGGATGGCAGATACGCAGTATTTT. Translated: CASSSLGMADTQYF. The chain is built from TRBV11-2 and TRBJ2-3; D is uncertain. Germline V CDR1 and CDR2: SGHAT, FQNNGV. The CDR3 contains 14 residues. V lost 4 bases and J 4 bases, leaving 12 bases between the germline ends.

The chain recombines TRBV7-3 with TRBJ1-1; 7 bases fit TRBD1. V gave up 5 bases and J gave up 3 bases; unmatched junction bases: 9. Germline V gives CDR1 SGHTA, CDR2 FQGTGA. The CDR3 consists of 15 residues. This chain's CDR3 is CASSPQGLGDTEAFF. For the CDR3, the DNA is TGTGCCAGCAGCCCACAGGGGCTGGGGGACACTGAAGCTTTCTTT.

The chain carries TRBV12-1 and TRBJ2-7; the table names TRBD1, a call not compared with the DNA. TRBV12-1 is a pseudogene. The CDR3 has 15 amino acids. The CDR3 is CASSARDRSTYEQYV. CDR3 sequence (DNA): TGTGCCAGCAGCGCGCGGGACAGGAGTACCTACGAGCAGTACGTC.

The V and J genes are TRBV5-1 and TRBJ1-1; 10 bases map to TRBD1. The germline CDR1 and CDR2 sequences are SGHRS and YFSETQ. The V gene end was trimmed by 6 bases and the J gene end by 0 bases; junction bases not matched to a gene: 5. The CDR3 has 15 amino acids. This chain's CDR3 is CASKRQGAMNTEAFF. CDR3 sequence (DNA): TGCGCCAGCAAAAGACAGGGGGCAATGAACACTGAAGCTTTCTTT.

The chain joins TRBV29-1 to TRBJ2-3; a possible D gene is TRBD1 (5 bases). Deletions cut 5 bases from V and 2 bases from J, with 14 bases between. CDR1 is SQVTM and CDR2 is ANQGSEA in the germline V gene. The CDR3 length is 14 residues. The CDR3 loop is CSVLVGAPTDTQYF. For the CDR3, the DNA is TGCAGCGTTCTAGTTGGGGCCCCCACAGATACGCAGTATTTT.

This rearrangement joins TRBV15 to TRBJ1-2; D is uncertain. The germline V and J ends were trimmed by 0 bases and 4 bases, with 18 bases remaining between them. The germline V gene has CDR1 LNHNV and CDR2 YYDKDF (reference sequence). This CDR3 has 17 amino acids. The CDR3 protein is CATSRDRLAPNIYGYTF. The CDR3 bases are TGTGCCACCAGCAGAGATCGGCTGGCACCCAATATCTATGGCTACACCTTC.

This clonotype came up a few times. The chain is built from TRBV7-9 and TRBJ1-1; TRBD1 might be the D (6 bases). The ends were cut back, 6 bases at V and 5 bases at J, with 16 bases in the middle. Germline-derived CDR1 and CDR2 are SEHNR and FQNEAQ (reference sequence). The CDR3 is made up of 14 amino acids. The CDR3 DNA sequence: TGTGCCAGCAGGCAACAGGGCGGGTGGACTGAAGCTTTCTTT. Translated: CASRQQGGWTEAFF.